The 2 T cell receptor beta chains in this list originate from one sample, sequenced in a study of shared clonotypes between healthy human individuals. The table came from immunoSEQ multiplex PCR; TCRdb's copy has only in-frame clones and leaves some out. The sample lists fewer than 350,000 clones, around nine tenths seen once, with 15% to 20% in the top ten. The sequenced sample was memory CD8+ T cells sorted from blood. Subset: CD45RO+ cells pooled with CCR7-negative TemRA cells. These receptor sequences come from a man younger than 35 in good health.

The chain is built from TRBV28 and TRBJ1-5, with D hard to call. Looked up from germline, CDR1 is MDHEN and CDR2 is SYDVKM. V lost 6 bases and J lost 5, with 20 bases in between. The CDR3 is 16 residues long. This CDR3 is CASSRNGREEDQPQHF. Here the CDR3 DNA reads TGTGCCAGCAGCCGGAACGGACGGGAGGAGGATCAGCCCCAGCATTTT.

In this sample, this clone turned up a few times. The chain employs TRBV13 and TRBJ1-1; D gene ambiguous. The CDR3 is 16 residues long. Germline CDR1 is PRHDT and CDR2 is FYEKMQ (reference sequence). V was shortened by 3 bases and J by 0 bases, with 14 bases between the two germline ends. CDR3 bases: TGTGCCAGCAGCTTTTCAGGCCTCGCCCTGAACACTGAAGCTTTCTTT. It specifies CASSFSGLALNTEAFF. The variable domain in full, completed from reference TRBV13 and TRBJ1-1, reads AAGVIQSPRHLIKEKRETATLKCYPIPRHDTVYWYQQGPGQDPQFLISFYEKMQSDKGSIPDRFSAQQFSDYHSELNMSSLELGDSALYFCASSFSGLALNTEAFFGQGTRLTVV.